This T cell receptor (beta chain) was sequenced during a study of memory CD4+ T cells and cytomegalovirus serostatus. Study context: Donors were healthy Belgian adults, fewer than ten CMV seropositive and 20 to 30 seronegative. Overall study results and limits: About two fifths of the roughly 150 known CMV-associated TCRbeta sequences appeared in CD4+ memory.

About this clone: What it binds is not known.

Germline values: CDR1 SEHNR, CDR2 FQNEAQ (reference sequence). J lost 8 bases, V lost 5 bases, and 10 bases had no gene match. The CDR3 sequence is 15 residues long. The sort gate was single viable CD3+CD4+CD8-CD45RO+ cells for memory CD4+ T cells. After thawing, CD4+ T cells were positively selected. Clones were sequenced by immunoSEQ multiplex PCR, and TCRdb holds only the in-frame ones, with some missing. The table shows 40,000 to 55,000 clones, with about 73% occurring only once. The chain couples TRBV7-9 to TRBJ2-1; 9 nucleotides match TRBD2. This clonotype originated in an adult in good health and CMV-seronegative. The specimen sequenced was memory CD4+ T cells from blood. CDR3 bases: TGTGCCAGCAGCGGATACGGGACTAGCAGTTATGAGCAGTTCTTC. The encoded protein is CASSGYGTSSYEQFF.